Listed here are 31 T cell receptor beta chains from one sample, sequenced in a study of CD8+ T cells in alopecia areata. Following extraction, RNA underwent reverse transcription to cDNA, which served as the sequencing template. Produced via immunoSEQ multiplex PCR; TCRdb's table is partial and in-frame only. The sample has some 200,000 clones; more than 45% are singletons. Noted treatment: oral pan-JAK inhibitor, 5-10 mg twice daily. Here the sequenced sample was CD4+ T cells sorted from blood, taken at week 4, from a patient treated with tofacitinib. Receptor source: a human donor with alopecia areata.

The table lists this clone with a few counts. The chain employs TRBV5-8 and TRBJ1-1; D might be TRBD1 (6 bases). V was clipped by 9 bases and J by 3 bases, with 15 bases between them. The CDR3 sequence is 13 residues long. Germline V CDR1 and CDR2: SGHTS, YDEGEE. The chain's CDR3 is CANSDRPHTEAFF. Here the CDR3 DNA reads TGTGCCAACTCCGACAGGCCTCACACTGAAGCTTTCTTT.

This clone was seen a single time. The CDR3 protein is CASSLAGGNYEQYF. Written as DNA, the CDR3 is TGTGCCAGCAGCTTGGCAGGGGGCAACTACGAGCAGTACTTC. The rearrangement joins TRBV7-2 to TRBJ2-7; TRBD1 agrees at 8 bases. The J segment lost 3 bases and the V segment lost 3 bases, leaving 4 bases of the junction unmatched. CDR1 and CDR2 from the germline V gene are SGHTA and FQGNSA. The CDR3 runs 14 residues.

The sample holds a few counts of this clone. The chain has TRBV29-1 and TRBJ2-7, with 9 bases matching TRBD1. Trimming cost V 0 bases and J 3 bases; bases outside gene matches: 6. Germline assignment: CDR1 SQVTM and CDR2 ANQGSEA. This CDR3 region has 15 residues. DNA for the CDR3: TGCAGCGTTGAAGACTATGGACAGGGGAACTACGAGCAGTACTTC. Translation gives CSVEDYGQGNYEQYF.

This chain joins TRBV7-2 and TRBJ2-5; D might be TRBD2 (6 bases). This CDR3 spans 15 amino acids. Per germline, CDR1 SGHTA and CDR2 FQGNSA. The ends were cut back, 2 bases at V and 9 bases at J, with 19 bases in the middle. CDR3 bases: TGTGCCAGCAGCTTAAGGGACTCCCGTATGGCGGCCCAGTACTTC. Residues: CASSLRDSRMAAQYF.

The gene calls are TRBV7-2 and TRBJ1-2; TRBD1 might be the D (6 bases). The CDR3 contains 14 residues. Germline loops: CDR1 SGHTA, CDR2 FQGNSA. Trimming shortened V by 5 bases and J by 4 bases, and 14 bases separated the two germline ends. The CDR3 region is CASSRDRTTYGYTF. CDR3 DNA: TGTGCCAGCAGCCGCGACAGGACCACCTATGGCTACACCTTC.

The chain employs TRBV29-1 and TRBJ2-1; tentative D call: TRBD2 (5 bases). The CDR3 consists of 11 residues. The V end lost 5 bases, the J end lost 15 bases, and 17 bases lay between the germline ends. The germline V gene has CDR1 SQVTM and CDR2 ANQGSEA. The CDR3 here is CSVTNGLSRFF. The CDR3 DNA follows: TGCAGCGTTACTAACGGACTTAGTCGGTTCTTC.

In nucleotides, the CDR3 is TGTGCCAGCAGGGGCCAGGGCTATGGCTACACCTTC. This encodes CASRGQGYGYTF. The V call is TRBV2, the J call TRBJ1-2; D is perhaps TRBD1 (5 bases). Germline V CDR1 and CDR2: SNHLY, FYNNEI. The CDR3 consists of 12 residues. Trimming removed 6 bases from V and 4 bases from J, with 9 bases in between.

The CDR3 bases are TGTGCCACCAGCAGATCTGCTACAGGGGGCAACTATGGCTACACCTTC. It codes for CATSRSATGGNYGYTF. The chain is built from TRBV15 and TRBJ1-2, with 9 bases fitting TRBD1. The CDR3 is 16 amino acids. V lost 2 bases and J lost 2; bases outside the gene matches: 6. Looked up from germline, CDR1 is LNHNV and CDR2 is YYDKDF (reference sequence).

This CDR3 reads CSVEGRSYNEQFF. CDR3 DNA: TGCAGCGTTGAAGGGCGCTCCTACAATGAGCAGTTCTTC. The chain couples TRBV29-1 to TRBJ2-1; D remains ambiguous. The CDR3 length is 13 residues. V was pared by 1 base and J by 0 bases, with 4 bases between. Per germline, CDR1 SQVTM and CDR2 ANQGSEA.

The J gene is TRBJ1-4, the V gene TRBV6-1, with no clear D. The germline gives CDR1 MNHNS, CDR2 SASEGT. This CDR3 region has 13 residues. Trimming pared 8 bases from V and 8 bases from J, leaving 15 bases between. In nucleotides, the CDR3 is TGTGCCAGCTGGGAGGTTGTAGGGGAAAAACTGTTTTTT. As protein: CASWEVVGEKLFF.

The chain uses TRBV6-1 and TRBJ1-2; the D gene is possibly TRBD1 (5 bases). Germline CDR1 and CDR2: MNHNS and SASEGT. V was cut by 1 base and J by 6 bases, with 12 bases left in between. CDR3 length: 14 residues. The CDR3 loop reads CASSEVAGKNGYTF. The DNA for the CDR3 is TGTGCCAGCAGTGAAGTGGCAGGGAAAAATGGCTACACCTTC.

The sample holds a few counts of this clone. The CDR3 DNA reads TGTGCCAGCAGCTTAGATCGAACTAGCGGGCGGAACATTCAGTACTTC. This encodes CASSLDRTSGRNIQYF. This rearrangement joins TRBV11-2 to TRBJ2-4; 9 positions match TRBD2. Germline CDR1 is SGHAT and CDR2 is FQNNGV. This CDR3 region has 16 residues. V lost 0 bases and J lost 7; bases outside the gene matches: 7.

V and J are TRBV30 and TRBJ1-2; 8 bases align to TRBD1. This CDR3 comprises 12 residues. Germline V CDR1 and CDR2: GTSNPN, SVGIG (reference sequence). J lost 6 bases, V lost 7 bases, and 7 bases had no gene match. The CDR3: CAFYRGRNGYTF. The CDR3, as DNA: TGTGCCTTTTACAGGGGGAGGAATGGCTACACCTTC.

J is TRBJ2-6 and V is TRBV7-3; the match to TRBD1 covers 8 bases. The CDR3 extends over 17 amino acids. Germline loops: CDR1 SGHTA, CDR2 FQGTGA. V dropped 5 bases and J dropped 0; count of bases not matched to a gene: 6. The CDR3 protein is CASSHGTGGSGANVLTF. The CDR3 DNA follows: TGTGCCAGCAGCCACGGGACAGGCGGCTCTGGGGCCAACGTCCTGACTTTC.

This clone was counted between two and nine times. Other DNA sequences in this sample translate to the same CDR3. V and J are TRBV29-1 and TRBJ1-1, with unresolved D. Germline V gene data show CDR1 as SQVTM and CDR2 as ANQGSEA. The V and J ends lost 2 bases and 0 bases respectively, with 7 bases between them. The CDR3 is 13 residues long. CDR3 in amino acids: CSVERRMNTEAFF. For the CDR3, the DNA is TGCAGCGTTGAACGTAGGATGAACACTGAAGCTTTCTTT.

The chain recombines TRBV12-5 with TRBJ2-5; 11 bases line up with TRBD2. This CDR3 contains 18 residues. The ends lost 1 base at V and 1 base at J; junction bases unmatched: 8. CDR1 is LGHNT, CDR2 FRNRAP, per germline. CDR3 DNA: TGTGCTAGTGGTTTGGCTAGCGGGGGGCACGAGCTCCAAGAGACCCAGTACTTC. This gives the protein CASGLASGGHELQETQYF.

CDR3 residues: CASSSGDSSNQPQHF. As DNA, the CDR3 is TGCGCCAGCAGCTCGGGAGACAGTAGCAATCAGCCCCAGCATTTT. The chain joins TRBV5-1 to TRBJ1-5; D might be TRBD1 (5 bases). The germline V gene encodes CDR1 SGHRS and CDR2 YFSETQ. The CDR3 spans 15 residues. V lost 3 bases, J lost 0 bases, and 10 bases lay in between.

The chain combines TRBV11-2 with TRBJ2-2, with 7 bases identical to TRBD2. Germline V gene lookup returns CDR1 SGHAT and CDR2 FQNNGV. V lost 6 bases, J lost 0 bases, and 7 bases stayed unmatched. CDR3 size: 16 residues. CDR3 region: CASRKPGGPNTGELFF. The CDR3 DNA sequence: TGTGCCAGCAGGAAACCGGGGGGTCCGAACACCGGGGAGCTGTTTTTT.

The chain's CDR3 is CASSIPSAGANVLTF. CDR3 DNA: TGTGCCAGCAGCATCCCCAGCGCCGGGGCCAACGTCCTGACTTTC. The rearrangement links TRBV9 to TRBJ2-6; no reliable D call. Germline CDR1 is SGDLS and CDR2 is YYNGEE. CDR3 size: 15 residues. V was pared by 4 bases and J by 4 bases, with 12 bases between.

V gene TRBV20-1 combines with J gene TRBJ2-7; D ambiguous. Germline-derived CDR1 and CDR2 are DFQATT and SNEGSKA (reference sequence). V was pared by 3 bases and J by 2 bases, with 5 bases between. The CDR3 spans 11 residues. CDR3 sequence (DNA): TGCAGTGCTAGTCGGACCTACGAGCAGTACTTC. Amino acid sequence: CSASRTYEQYF.

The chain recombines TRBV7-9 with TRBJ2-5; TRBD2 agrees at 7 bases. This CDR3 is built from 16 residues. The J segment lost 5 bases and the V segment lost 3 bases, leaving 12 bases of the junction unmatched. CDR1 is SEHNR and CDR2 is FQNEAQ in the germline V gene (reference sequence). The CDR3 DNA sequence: TGTGCCAGCAGCTTTCCGCGTGTCCGGGGGGACGAGACCCAGTACTTC. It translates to CASSFPRVRGDETQYF.

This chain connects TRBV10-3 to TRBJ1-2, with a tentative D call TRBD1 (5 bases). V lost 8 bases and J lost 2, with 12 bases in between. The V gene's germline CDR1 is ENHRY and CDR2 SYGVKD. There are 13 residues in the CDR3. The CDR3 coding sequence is TGTGCCATCGGGCCAGGGACGAACTATGGCTACACCTTC. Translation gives CAIGPGTNYGYTF.

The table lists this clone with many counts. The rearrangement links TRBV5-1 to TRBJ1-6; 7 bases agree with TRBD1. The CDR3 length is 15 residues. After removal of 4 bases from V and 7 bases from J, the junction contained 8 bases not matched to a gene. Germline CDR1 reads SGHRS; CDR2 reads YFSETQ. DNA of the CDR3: TGCGCCAGCAGCACCCGACAGGGAAGGAATTCACCCCTCCACTTT. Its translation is CASSTRQGRNSPLHF.

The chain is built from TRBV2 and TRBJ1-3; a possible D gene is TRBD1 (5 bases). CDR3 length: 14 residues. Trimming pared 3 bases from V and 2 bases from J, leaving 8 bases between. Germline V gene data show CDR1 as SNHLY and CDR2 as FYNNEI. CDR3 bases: TGTGCCAGCAGTGAGCGAGGGGCTGGAAACACCATATATTTT. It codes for CASSERGAGNTIYF. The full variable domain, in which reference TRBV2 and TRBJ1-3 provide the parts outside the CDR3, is EPEVTQTPSHQVTQMGQEVILRCVPISNHLYFYWYRQILGQKVEFLVSFYNNEISEKSEIFDDQFSVERPDGSNFTLKIRSTKLEDSAMYFCASSERGAGNTIYFGEGSWLTVV.

CDR3 nucleotide sequence: TGTGCCAGCAGTGATGGGACTAGTAACACCGGGGAGCTGTTTTTT. Translated: CASSDGTSNTGELFF. The rearrangement joins TRBV2 to TRBJ2-2; 8 bases align to TRBD2. V shed 3 bases, J shed 2 bases, and the junction held 2 bases outside the gene matches. This CDR3 region has 15 residues. The V gene's germline CDR1 is SNHLY and CDR2 FYNNEI.

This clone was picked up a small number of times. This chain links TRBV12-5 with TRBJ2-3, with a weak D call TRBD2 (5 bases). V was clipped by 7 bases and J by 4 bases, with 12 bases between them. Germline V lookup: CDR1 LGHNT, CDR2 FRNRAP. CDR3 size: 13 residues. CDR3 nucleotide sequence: TGTGCTAGTGCGGGGATCCCCCCAGATACGCAGTATTTT. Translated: CASAGIPPDTQYF. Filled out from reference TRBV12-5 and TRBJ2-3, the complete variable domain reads DARVTQTPRHKVTEMGQEVTMRCQPILGHNTVFWYRQTMMQGLELLAYFRNRAPLDDSGMPKDRFSAEMPDATLATLKIQPSEPRDSAVYFCASAGIPPDTQYFGPGTRLTVL.

CDR3 DNA sequence: TGTGCCAGCAGCGCGACTGGCACCGGGGAGCTGTTTTTT. It specifies CASSATGTGELFF. The genes are TRBV9 and TRBJ2-2, with unresolved D. Looked up from germline, CDR1 is SGDLS and CDR2 is YYNGEE. The ends were cut back, 3 bases at V and 4 bases at J, with 7 bases in the middle. The CDR3 consists of 13 residues.

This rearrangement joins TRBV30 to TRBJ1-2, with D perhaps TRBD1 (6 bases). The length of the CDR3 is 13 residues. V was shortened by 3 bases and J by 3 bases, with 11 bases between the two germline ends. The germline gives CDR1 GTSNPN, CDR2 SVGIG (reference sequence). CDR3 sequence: CAWRQGLDYGYTF. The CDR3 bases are TGTGCCTGGAGACAGGGTTTGGACTATGGCTACACCTTC. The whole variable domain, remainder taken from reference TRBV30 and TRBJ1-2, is SQTIHQWPATLVQPVGSPLSLECTVEGTSNPNLYWYRQAAGRGLQLLFYSVGIGQISSEVPQNLSASRPQDRQFILSSKKLLLSDSGFYLCAWRQGLDYGYTFGSGTRLTVV.

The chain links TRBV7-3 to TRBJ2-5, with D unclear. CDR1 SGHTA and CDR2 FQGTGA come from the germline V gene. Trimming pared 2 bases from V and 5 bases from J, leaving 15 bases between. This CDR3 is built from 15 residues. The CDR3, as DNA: TGTGCCAGCAGCTTAGGGAATTTCGGGTCGGAGACCCAGTACTTC. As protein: CASSLGNFGSETQYF. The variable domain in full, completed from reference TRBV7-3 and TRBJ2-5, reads GAGVSQTPSNKVTEKGKYVELRCDPISGHTALYWYRQSLGQGPEFLIYFQGTGAADDSGLPNDRFFAVRPEGSVSTLKIQRTERGDSAVYLCASSLGNFGSETQYFGPGTRLLVL.

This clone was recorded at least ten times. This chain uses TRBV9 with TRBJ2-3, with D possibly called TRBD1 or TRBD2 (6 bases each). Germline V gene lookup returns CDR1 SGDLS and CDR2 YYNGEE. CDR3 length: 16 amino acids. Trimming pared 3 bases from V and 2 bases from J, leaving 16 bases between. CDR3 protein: CASSDRPGALTDTQYF. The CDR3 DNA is TGTGCCAGCAGCGATCGACCGGGGGCCCTCACAGATACGCAGTATTTT.

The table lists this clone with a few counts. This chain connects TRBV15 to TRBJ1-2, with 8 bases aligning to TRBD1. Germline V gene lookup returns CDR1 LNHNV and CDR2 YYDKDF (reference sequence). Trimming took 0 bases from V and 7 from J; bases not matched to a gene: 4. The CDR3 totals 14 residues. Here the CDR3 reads CATSRDRDRGGYTF. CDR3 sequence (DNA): TGTGCCACCAGCAGAGATCGTGACAGGGGTGGCTACACCTTC. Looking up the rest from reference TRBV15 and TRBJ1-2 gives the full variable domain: DAMVIQNPRYQVTQFGKPVTLSCSQTLNHNVMYWYQQKSSQAPKLLFHYYDKDFNNEADTPDNFQSRRPNTSFCFLDIRSPGLGDTAMYLCATSRDRDRGGYTFGSGTRLTVV.